This T cell receptor beta chain was sequenced in a study of blood T cell repertoires in COVID-19. Sequencing used immunoSEQ multiplex PCR; TCRdb keeps in-frame clones, though not all of them. The top ten clones hold around 3.7% of a sample with approximately 140,000 clones, approximately 85% of them seen once. Germline lookup yields CDR1 KGHSH and CDR2 LQKENI. The CDR3 covers 13 residues. V dropped 6 bases and J dropped 3 bases, with 11 bases sitting between them. This receptor was identified in a woman aged 45-60 years with acute COVID-19. The source material was PBMCs or T cells enriched from blood (not recorded which). This chain uses TRBV18 with TRBJ1-1; possibly TRBD1 for D (6 bases). The CDR3 loop reads CASSKTGDTEAFF. For the CDR3, the DNA is TGTGCCAGCTCCAAGACAGGAGACACTGAAGCTTTCTTT.